Below are 11 T cell receptor beta chains sequenced from a single sample in a study of blood T cell repertoires in COVID-19. Clones were read by immunoSEQ multiplex PCR, and TCRdb kept only the in-frame ones, dropping some. The sample lists about 91,000 clones, around 89% occurring once. The source material was peripheral blood. Receptors originate from a woman older than 75 with active COVID-19.

The V and J genes are TRBV6-5 and TRBJ2-2, with D possibly TRBD2 on 5 matching bases. Trimming shortened V by 6 bases and J by 1 base, and 12 bases separated the two germline ends. There are 15 residues in the CDR3. Germline CDR1 reads MNHEY; CDR2 reads SVGAGI. CDR3 residues: CASSRAGRNTGELFF. CDR3 sequence (DNA): TGTGCCAGCAGCCGAGCTGGGAGGAACACCGGGGAGCTGTTTTTT.

The chain employs TRBV4-1 and TRBJ2-7; tentatively, D is TRBD2 (7 bases). Germline V CDR1 and CDR2: MGHRA, YSYEKL. Between the trimmed V and J ends, which lost 4 bases and 1 base, there was a span of 20 bases. There are 17 residues in the CDR3. The CDR3, as DNA: TGCGCCAGCAGCCGGGGGGTCGGGGGGCGCCTGTCCTACGAGCAGTACTTC. Translating gives CASSRGVGGRLSYEQYF.

This clone is labeled as medium-sized. The J gene is TRBJ2-1, the V gene TRBV9; 9 bases align to TRBD2. Per germline, CDR1 SGDLS and CDR2 YYNGEE. The CDR3 covers 16 residues. Losses at the gene ends were 0 bases for V and 8 bases for J; bases not matched to a gene: 9. The CDR3 spells CASSVDQGGRDDEQFF. CDR3 in DNA: TGTGCCAGCAGCGTAGACCAGGGCGGGAGGGACGATGAGCAGTTCTTC.

The chain has TRBV12-3 or TRBV12-4 and TRBJ1-6, with D possibly being TRBD1 (6 bases). This CDR3 comprises 13 residues. The V gene lost 3 bases and the J gene lost 7 bases, with 7 bases spanning the gap. The CDR3 sequence is CASSLTGNSPLHF. CDR3 sequence (DNA): TGTGCCAGCAGTTTGACAGGAAATTCACCCCTCCACTTT.

V and J are TRBV5-1 and TRBJ1-4; 8 nucleotides line up with TRBD1. The CDR3 consists of 15 residues. Germline CDR1 is SGHRS and CDR2 is YFSETQ. V trimming: 4 bases; J trimming: 6 bases; junction bases outside the gene matches: 8. Here the CDR3 DNA reads TGCGCCAGCAGCGGACAGGGTCGAGGGGATGAAAAACTGTTTTTT. Translated: CASSGQGRGDEKLFF.

This CDR3 reads CASSFLAGETNEQFF. The CDR3 nucleotides are TGTGCCAGCAGCTTCTTAGCGGGAGAGACCAATGAGCAGTTCTTC. The chain links TRBV5-5 to TRBJ2-1; 9 positions match TRBD2. V gave up 2 bases and J gave up 6 bases; unmatched junction bases: 6. The CDR3 has 15 residues. Germline V gene lookup returns CDR1 SGHKS and CDR2 YYEKEE (reference sequence).

This chain joins TRBV3-1 (or the pseudogene TRBV3-2) and TRBJ2-5; D perhaps matches TRBD1 (5 bases). Germline V lookup: CDR1 LGHDT, CDR2 YNNKEL (reference sequence). The CDR3 sequence is 15 residues long. Trimming took off 0 bases at V and 0 bases at J, with 8 bases between the two ends. CDR3 bases: TGTGCCAGCAGCCAAGATAACAGGTACCAAGAGACCCAGTACTTC. It is translated as CASSQDNRYQETQYF.

The chain is built from TRBV27 and TRBJ1-1; D remains ambiguous. The CDR3 extends over 14 amino acids. V was clipped by 2 bases and J by 0 bases, with 7 bases between them. Germline-derived CDR1 and CDR2 are MNHEY and SMNVEV (reference sequence). This CDR3 reads CASSLRRMNTEAFF. CDR3 sequence (DNA): TGTGCCAGCAGTTTAAGGCGGATGAACACTGAAGCTTTCTTT.

The chain links TRBV5-1 to TRBJ2-5, with 7 bases lining up with TRBD2. Germline V gene sequence: CDR1 SGHRS, CDR2 YFSETQ. V lost 1 base to trimming and J lost 1 base; unmatched junction nucleotides: 7. This CDR3 is built from 16 residues. CDR3 bases: TGCGCCAGCAGCTTGTTTTCGACTAGCAGCCAAGAGACCCAGTACTTC. Its protein product is CASSLFSTSSQETQYF. The full variable domain, in which reference TRBV5-1 and TRBJ2-5 provide the parts outside the CDR3, is KAGVTQTPRYLIKTRGQQVTLSCSPISGHRSVSWYQQTPGQGLQFLFEYFSETQRNKGNFPGRFSGRQFSNSRSEMNVSTLELGDSALYLCASSLFSTSSQETQYFGPGTRLLVL.

This clone was detected a few times. This chain joins TRBV20-1 and TRBJ2-1, with 10 bases identical to TRBD2. The V gene end was trimmed by 3 bases and the J gene end by 9 bases; junction bases not matched to a gene: 11. Germline loops: CDR1 DFQATT, CDR2 SNEGSKA (reference sequence). The CDR3 totals 15 residues. The CDR3 is CSASSASGSLTEQFF. The CDR3 DNA reads as TGCAGTGCTAGTTCGGCTAGCGGGAGTTTGACTGAGCAGTTCTTC.

Remarks on this clone: Other DNA sequences in the same sample also yield this CDR3. In nucleotides, the CDR3 is TGTGCCAGCTCACCCGGGACTAGCGGGAGTACAGATACGCAGTATTTT. This codes for CASSPGTSGSTDTQYF. This sequence joins TRBV18 and TRBJ2-3, with 14 bases fitting TRBD2. Per germline, CDR1 KGHSH and CDR2 LQKENI. The CDR3 has 16 amino acids. J was trimmed by 3 bases and V by 3 bases; bases with no gene match: 2.